These 21 T cell receptor beta chains originate from one sample sequenced in a study of shared clonotypes between healthy human individuals. Here immunoSEQ multiplex PCR was the method, and the copy in TCRdb shows in-frame clones only, minus some. The sample lists 400,000 to 500,000 clones, 70% to 80% occurring once. The sequencing input was PBMCs. These receptors were taken from a woman aged 40-49 years in good health. Some clones in this sample may be carry-over from other donors' samples.

This rearrangement joins TRBV7-6 to TRBJ2-3; 14 bases map to TRBD2. Germline CDR1 is SGHVS and CDR2 is FNYEAQ. The length of the CDR3 is 16 residues. V was pared by 5 bases and J by 4 bases, with 5 bases of the junction left unmatched. The CDR3 sequence: CASSTGTSGRSDTQYF. The CDR3 bases are TGTGCCAGCAGCACAGGGACTAGCGGGAGATCAGATACGCAGTATTTT.

The chain uses TRBV6-5 and TRBJ2-5; D remains unclear. The CDR3 covers 15 residues. Per germline, CDR1 MNHEY and CDR2 SVGAGI. The V and J ends lost 2 bases and 4 bases respectively, with 14 bases between them. The CDR3 DNA is TGTGCCAGCAGTTACCGATCAGAGCATGGAGAGACCCAGTACTTC. It codes for CASSYRSEHGETQYF.

The J gene is TRBJ1-2, the V gene TRBV28, with unresolved D. There are 20 residues in the CDR3. Germline V gives CDR1 MDHEN, CDR2 SYDVKM. Between the trimmed V and J ends, which lost 2 bases and 0 bases, there was a span of 25 bases. The CDR3 spells CASSLTSYGEPRKANYGYTF. CDR3 nucleotides: TGTGCCAGCAGTTTAACCTCGTACGGGGAACCCCGTAAAGCTAACTATGGCTACACCTTC.

This chain uses TRBV7-6 with TRBJ2-7; 9 bases line up with TRBD2. The germline V gene has CDR1 SGHVS and CDR2 FNYEAQ. The CDR3 runs 15 residues. Unmatched junction bases numbered 5, after V lost 1 base and J lost 4 bases. CDR3 region: CASSLGGGRAYEQYF. The CDR3, as DNA: TGTGCCAGCAGCTTAGGCGGCGGGAGGGCGTACGAGCAGTACTTC.

V and J are TRBV7-2 and TRBJ2-7; 9 bases align to TRBD1. The CDR3 spans 15 residues. V lost 5 bases, J lost 4 bases, and 9 bases stayed unmatched. CDR1 SGHTA and CDR2 FQGNSA come from the germline V gene. DNA for the CDR3: TGTGCCAGCAGCCGGACCGGGACAGGGTTATACGAGCAGTACTTC. It encodes CASSRTGTGLYEQYF.

V gene TRBV18 combines with J gene TRBJ2-5; D is possibly TRBD2 (7 bases). CDR3 length: 17 residues. Trimming cost V 3 bases and J 0 bases, with 17 bases left between them. The germline V gene has CDR1 KGHSH and CDR2 LQKENI. The DNA of the CDR3 is TGTGCCAGCTCACCCCCACCGGGGGGCCCCTACCAAGAGACCCAGTACTTC. It is translated as CASSPPPGGPYQETQYF.

This clone came up many times. This chain uses TRBV5-1 with TRBJ1-4; D not certain. Germline lookup yields CDR1 SGHRS and CDR2 YFSETQ. CDR3 length equals 14 residues. Between the trimmed V and J ends, which lost 5 bases and 7 bases, there was a span of 15 bases. The CDR3 nucleotides are TGCGCCAGCAGTTCGGGGTCGGACGGTGAAAAACTGTTTTTT. This encodes CASSSGSDGEKLFF.

The V gene is TRBV4-3, the J gene TRBJ2-1, with 7 positions matching TRBD2. CDR3 size: 15 residues. CDR1 and CDR2 (germline): LGHNA, YSLEER. J was trimmed by 9 bases and V by 4 bases; bases with no gene match: 12. For the CDR3, the DNA is TGCGCCAGCAGCCTGGAGCGAGCGGGGTGGGGTGAGCAGTTCTTC. This translates into CASSLERAGWGEQFF.

CDR3 amino acids: CSAREKETQYF. The CDR3 nucleotides are TGCAGTGCTAGAGAAAAAGAGACCCAGTACTTC. The gene calls are TRBV20-1 and TRBJ2-5, with no clear D. The CDR3 sequence is 11 residues long. Germline V gives CDR1 DFQATT, CDR2 SNEGSKA (reference sequence). V lost 0 bases, J lost 3 bases, and 2 bases lay in between.

This clone showed up just once. V is TRBV4-1 and J is TRBJ2-3; D is undetermined. V lost 2 bases, J lost 0 bases, and 15 bases lay in between. This CDR3 region has 17 residues. Germline V gives CDR1 MGHRA, CDR2 YSYEKL. The CDR3 bases are TGCGCCAGCAGCCAACTCCGGGCTACCCTGAGCACAGATACGCAGTATTTT. This encodes CASSQLRATLSTDTQYF.

V gene TRBV7-8 combines with J gene TRBJ1-4; D gene unclear. The CDR3 extends over 15 amino acids. Germline V gene sequence: CDR1 SGHVS, CDR2 FQNEAQ. The ends were cut back, 5 bases at V and 8 bases at J, with 18 bases in the middle. The CDR3 sequence: CASSPQGGVGEKLFF. CDR3 DNA: TGTGCCAGCAGCCCTCAAGGTGGTGTAGGGGAAAAACTGTTTTTT.

The chain uses TRBV19 and TRBJ2-6, with D uncertain. The CDR3 extends over 17 amino acids. The V end was cut by 1 base, the J end by 0 bases, with 10 bases between. Germline-derived CDR1 and CDR2 are LNHDA and SQIVND (reference sequence). In DNA form, the CDR3 reads TGTGCCAGTAGTATAGGCGCAACTAACTCTGGGGCCAACGTCCTGACTTTC. Translated: CASSIGATNSGANVLTF.

This chain connects TRBV11-2 to TRBJ2-1; D is ambiguous. The CDR3 totals 15 residues. Deletions cut 5 bases from V and 0 bases from J, with 11 bases between. The germline V gene encodes CDR1 SGHAT and CDR2 FQNNGV. The CDR3 DNA sequence: TGTGCCAGCAGCCGAGTCGCAGTCTCCTACAATGAGCAGTTCTTC. This translates into CASSRVAVSYNEQFF.

This clone was found once. The chain links TRBV7-2 to TRBJ2-5; TRBD2 is a possible D gene (6 bases). Germline V gene lookup returns CDR1 SGHTA and CDR2 FQGNSA. The ends were cut back, 8 bases at V and 4 bases at J, with 14 bases in the middle. This CDR3 is built from 13 residues. The CDR3 here is CASGRGGPETQYF. Written as DNA, the CDR3 is TGTGCCAGCGGCAGAGGAGGGCCAGAGACCCAGTACTTC. The full variable domain, in which reference TRBV7-2 and TRBJ2-5 provide the parts outside the CDR3, is GAGVSQSPSNKVTEKGKDVELRCDPISGHTALYWYRQSLGQGLEFLIYFQGNSAPDKSGLPSDRFSAERTGGSVSTLTIQRTQQEDSAVYLCASGRGGPETQYFGPGTRLLVL.

The chain uses TRBV28 and TRBJ2-3; TRBD2 agrees at 9 bases. The CDR3 covers 15 residues. V dropped 5 bases and J dropped 0; count of bases not matched to a gene: 3. Germline lookup yields CDR1 MDHEN and CDR2 SYDVKM. The DNA of the CDR3 is TGTGCCAGCAGTCGGACTAGCGACAGCACAGATACGCAGTATTTT. Residues: CASSRTSDSTDTQYF.

In DNA form, the CDR3 reads TGTGCCAGCAGTTACCGGCTATCGAACACCGGGGAGCTGTTTTTT. The encoded protein is CASSYRLSNTGELFF. The genes are TRBV6-5 and TRBJ2-2; D unclear. Trimming cost V 2 bases and J 0 bases, with 7 bases left between them. Germline V gene lookup returns CDR1 MNHEY and CDR2 SVGAGI. The CDR3 runs to 15 residues.

The rearrangement links TRBV11-2 to TRBJ2-5; the D gene could be TRBD1 or TRBD2 (5 bases each). Germline V gene data show CDR1 as SGHAT and CDR2 as FQNNGV. Trimming stripped 5 bases from V and 4 bases from J, with 14 bases between. The length of the CDR3 is 14 residues. CDR3 sequence: CASSPSGGIETQYF. For the CDR3, the DNA is TGTGCCAGCAGCCCTAGTGGGGGAATAGAGACCCAGTACTTC.

A single count supports this clone. The chain employs TRBV10-3 and TRBJ2-6; TRBD1 matches at 9 bases. Germline V lookup: CDR1 ENHRY, CDR2 SYGVKD. This CDR3 is 21 amino acids long. The trim removed 1 base at V and 2 bases at J, leaving 15 bases unmatched. As DNA, the CDR3 is TGTGCCATCAGTGAGTTTAATTTGATGACAGGGGGGGTCGCTGGGGCCAACGTCCTGACTTTC. Protein: CAISEFNLMTGGVAGANVLTF.

This clone showed up just a few times. The chain employs TRBV5-1 and TRBJ1-5; 7 bases are a match to TRBD1. J lost 5 bases, V lost 4 bases, and 3 bases had no gene match. The CDR3 loop spans 13 amino acids. Germline CDR1 reads SGHRS; CDR2 reads YFSETQ. DNA for the CDR3: TGCGCCAGCAGCAGGACAGGAGATCAGCCCCAGCATTTT. Translating gives CASSRTGDQPQHF.

The chain employs TRBV2 and TRBJ2-1; D is tentatively TRBD1 or TRBD2 (5 bases each). Deletions cut 8 bases from V and 4 bases from J, with 12 bases between. Germline loops: CDR1 SNHLY, CDR2 FYNNEI. This CDR3 is built from 13 residues. The CDR3 DNA is TGTGCCAGCGCGCTGGGACGTTACAATGAGCAGTTCTTC. As protein: CASALGRYNEQFF.

The chain is built from TRBV10-1 and TRBJ2-1; 7 bases match TRBD2. The CDR3 is 16 residues long. Trimming cost V 6 bases and J 2 bases; bases outside gene matches: 10. Germline-derived CDR1 and CDR2 are WNHNN and SYGVQD (reference sequence). The DNA of the CDR3 is TGCGCCAGCAGGAGGGTCGTCGGGAGGACCTACAATGAGCAGTTCTTC. Amino acid sequence: CASRRVVGRTYNEQFF.